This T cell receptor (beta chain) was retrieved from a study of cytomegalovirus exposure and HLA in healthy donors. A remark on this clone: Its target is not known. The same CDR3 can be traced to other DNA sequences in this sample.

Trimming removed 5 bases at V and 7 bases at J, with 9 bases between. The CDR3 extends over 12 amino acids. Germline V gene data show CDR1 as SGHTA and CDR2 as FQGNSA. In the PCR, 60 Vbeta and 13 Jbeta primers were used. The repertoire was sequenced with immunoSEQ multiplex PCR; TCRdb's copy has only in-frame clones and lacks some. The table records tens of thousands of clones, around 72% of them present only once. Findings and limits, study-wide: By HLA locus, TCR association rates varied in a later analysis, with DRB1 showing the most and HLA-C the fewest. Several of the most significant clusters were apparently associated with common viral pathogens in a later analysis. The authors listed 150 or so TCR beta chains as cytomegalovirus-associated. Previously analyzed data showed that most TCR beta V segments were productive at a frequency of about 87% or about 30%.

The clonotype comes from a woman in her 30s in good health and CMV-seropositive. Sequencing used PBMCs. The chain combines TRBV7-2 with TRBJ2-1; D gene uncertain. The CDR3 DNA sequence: TGTGCCAGCAGCCCCCCCTTAAATGAGCAGTTCTTC. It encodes CASSPPLNEQFF. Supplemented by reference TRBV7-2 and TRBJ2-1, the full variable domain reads GAGVSQSPSNKVTEKGKDVELRCDPISGHTALYWYRQSLGQGLEFLIYFQGNSAPDKSGLPSDRFSAERTGGSVSTLTIQRTQQEDSAVYLCASSPPLNEQFFGPGTRLTVL.